Listed below are T cell receptor beta chains from one sample, sequenced in a study of blood T cell repertoires in COVID-19. Assay: immunoSEQ multiplex PCR; the TCRdb copy retains only in-frame clones and omits some. The sample has 90,000 to 100,000 clones; roughly 80% are singletons. The specimen sequenced was peripheral blood. The receptors derive from a woman of 80 years or more with acute or convalescent COVID-19. CDR3s include the opening cysteine and the closing phenylalanine or tryptophan. Each record gives: clone size, V gene, J gene, D gene, CDR3 protein, CDR3 DNA. The D gene is left open where the match is weak. The size field is filled for only some rows; it gives once, few, many or a size class.

.	TRBV2	TRBJ2-3	.	CASSEWLVTDTQYF	TGTGCCAGCAGTGAATGGCTAGTCACAGATACGCAGTATTTT
.	TRBV29-1	TRBJ2-1	TRBD1	CSVEDRDRAGGGLFGGQFF	TGCAGCGTTGAAGATCGGGACAGGGCAGGTGGAGGTCTATTCGGGGGGCAGTTCTTC
.	TRBV7-7	TRBJ2-3	TRBD2	CASSPLAADTQYF	TGTGCCAGCAGCCCCCTAGCGGCAGATACGCAGTATTTT
.	TRBV6-6	TRBJ1-4	.	CASSWGNEKLFF	TGTGCCAGCAGCTGGGGCAATGAAAAACTGTTTTTT
few	TRBV29-1	TRBJ2-3	TRBD2	CSVEGLAARRVTQYF	TGCAGCGTTGAAGGACTAGCGGCACGCAGGGTTACGCAGTATTTT
.	TRBV9	TRBJ2-1	TRBD1	CASSGGTGANNEQFF	TGTGCCAGCAGCGGCGGGACAGGGGCTAACAATGAGCAGTTCTTC
.	TRBV9	TRBJ1-3	TRBD1	CASSVAAGQGWGNTIYF	TGTGCCAGCAGCGTAGCAGCGGGACAGGGGTGGGGAAACACCATATATTTT
many	TRBV5-4	TRBJ1-6	TRBD1	CASSFPQGDNSPLHF	TGTGCCAGCAGCTTCCCCCAGGGGGATAATTCACCCCTCCACTTT
.	TRBV28	TRBJ1-4	TRBD1	CATATGGGLTNEKLFF	TGTGCTACGGCCACGGGAGGGGGCCTAACTAATGAAAAACTGTTTTTT
.	TRBV19	TRBJ1-4	TRBD1	CASSMVDGQGGEKLFF	TGTGCCAGTAGTATGGTTGACGGACAGGGCGGTGAAAAACTGTTTTTT
few	TRBV7-9	TRBJ1-4	.	CASTSVGANEKLFF	TGTGCCAGCACCTCCGTCGGGGCTAATGAAAAACTGTTTTTT
.	TRBV5-4	TRBJ2-5	.	CASSLVGGQETQYF	TGTGCCAGCAGCTTGGTAGGGGGCCAAGAGACCCAGTACTTC
.	TRBV20-1	TRBJ2-4	.	CSARPGMPQYF	TGCAGTGCTAGACCAGGGATGCCTCAGTACTTC
.	TRBV30	TRBJ1-2	TRBD1	CAWSGTGYGYTF	TGTGCCTGGAGTGGGACAGGGTATGGCTACACCTTC
.	TRBV7-2	TRBJ1-1	TRBD1	CASRLTGGLRGAFF	TGTGCCAGCAGATTAACAGGGGGCTTACGGGGAGCTTTCTTT
few	TRBV29-1	TRBJ2-3	TRBD2	CSVRTSGLTDTQYF	TGCAGCGTTAGGACTAGCGGGCTCACAGATACGCAGTATTTT
.	TRBV6-2/TRBV6-3	TRBJ1-2	TRBD1	CASSWRTGGNYGYTF	TGTGCCAGCAGTTGGAGGACAGGGGGAAACTATGGCTACACCTTC
once	TRBV7-9	TRBJ1-6	TRBD1	CASSPGQGSYNSPLHF	TGTGCCAGCAGCCCGGGACAGGGATCCTATAATTCACCCCTCCACTTT
once	TRBV29-1	TRBJ1-2	TRBD1	CSVDSRVGDRGLIGYGYTF	TGCAGCGTGGATTCTAGGGTAGGGGACAGGGGGCTGATAGGGTATGGCTACACCTTC
few	TRBV19	TRBJ2-4	.	CASRERQKNIQYF	TGTGCCAGTAGGGAAAGACAGAAAAACATTCAGTACTTC
.	TRBV11-2	TRBJ1-2	.	CASSLAQGRLGYTF	TGTGCCAGCAGCTTAGCTCAGGGTAGATTAGGCTACACCTTC
.	TRBV30	TRBJ1-1	.	CAWSPGLPNTEAFF	TGTGCCTGGAGCCCGGGACTGCCGAACACTGAAGCTTTCTTT
.	TRBV19	TRBJ1-5	.	CASSIRRGPGSPQHF	TGTGCCAGTAGTATACGGCGGGGCCCAGGGAGCCCCCAGCATTTT
.	TRBV18	TRBJ1-2	.	CASSPGRDRGYTF	TGTGCCAGCTCACCGGGCAGGGATCGTGGCTACACCTTC
.	TRBV19	TRBJ2-3	.	CASSRRQAPDTQYF	TGTGCCAGTAGTCGACGACAGGCTCCAGATACGCAGTATTTT
.	TRBV15	TRBJ2-3	.	CATSRETRNTQYF	TGTGCCACCAGCAGAGAAACTCGAAATACGCAGTATTTT
.	TRBV7-8	TRBJ2-3	.	CASSLNRYSTDTQYF	TGTGCCAGCAGCCTAAACAGATATAGCACAGATACGCAGTATTTT
once	TRBV5-4	TRBJ2-3	.	CASSFLGAVDTQYF	TGTGCCAGCAGCTTTCTGGGGGCCGTAGATACGCAGTATTTT
.	TRBV11-2	TRBJ2-7	.	CASSIPGANKYYEQYF	TGTGCCAGCAGCATCCCGGGAGCCAATAAATACTACGAGCAGTACTTC
.	TRBV28	TRBJ2-5	.	CASSSPGSGQETQYF	TGTGCCAGCAGTTCCCCCGGTAGCGGCCAAGAGACCCAGTACTTC
.	TRBV6-6	TRBJ2-3	TRBD2	CASSWVGGSTDTQYF	TGTGCCAGCAGTTGGGTCGGGGGGAGCACAGATACGCAGTATTTT
.	TRBV5-4	TRBJ2-3	TRBD2	CASSPRTRETTDTQYF	TGTGCCAGCAGCCCCCGGACTAGGGAGACTACAGATACGCAGTATTTT
.	TRBV7-6	TRBJ1-1	.	CASSLDQGSANTEAFF	TGTGCCAGCAGCTTAGATCAGGGCTCTGCGAACACTGAAGCTTTCTTT
.	TRBV28	TRBJ2-5	.	CASSGGHLQETQYF	TGTGCCAGCAGCGGCGGACATCTCCAAGAGACCCAGTACTTC
.	TRBV6-2/TRBV6-3	TRBJ1-1	.	CASSYSTGTEAFF	TGTGCCAGCAGTTACTCGACGGGGACAGAAGCTTTCTTT
.	TRBV5-1	TRBJ2-7	TRBD1	CASSPQTGTTYEQYF	TGCGCCAGCAGCCCCCAGACAGGGACGACCTACGAGCAGTACTTC
few	TRBV5-5	TRBJ2-1	TRBD1	CASSPGTGSYNEQFF	TGTGCCAGCAGCCCCGGGACAGGGTCCTACAATGAGCAGTTCTTC
.	TRBV30	TRBJ1-4	TRBD1	CAWSHTGGANEKLFF	TGTGCCTGGAGTCACACAGGGGGGGCGAATGAAAAACTGTTTTTT
few	TRBV5-1	TRBJ2-2	TRBD2	CASSLTAGGNTGELFF	TGCGCCAGCAGCTTGACAGCGGGGGGTAACACCGGGGAGCTGTTTTTT
.	TRBV5-4	TRBJ1-1	TRBD1	CASSLGPDRGATEAFF	TGTGCCAGCAGCTTGGGCCCTGACAGGGGAGCGACTGAAGCTTTCTTT
.	TRBV18	TRBJ1-2	TRBD1	CASSPPGQGGGYTF	TGTGCCAGCTCACCACCGGGACAGGGCGGCGGCTACACCTTC
.	TRBV10-3	TRBJ1-6	.	CAIRQGESPLHF	TGTGCCATCAGACAGGGAGAATCACCCCTCCACTTT
.	TRBV6-1	TRBJ1-2	.	CASRDGGRRDGYTF	TGTGCCAGCCGGGACGGAGGTCGGAGGGATGGCTACACCTTC
.	TRBV18	TRBJ2-5	.	CASSPESKTQYF	TGTGCCAGCTCACCAGAGTCGAAGACCCAGTACTTC
.	TRBV7-8	TRBJ1-5	TRBD1	CASSYGTGVSLLNQPQHF	TGTGCCAGCAGCTACGGGACAGGGGTTTCTCTTCTTAATCAGCCCCAGCATTTT
.	TRBV13	TRBJ1-1	.	CASLLGGLTEAFF	TGTGCCAGCCTCCTAGGAGGACTCACTGAAGCTTTCTTT
.	TRBV10-3	TRBJ1-4	TRBD1	CATGRRQGEGKLFF	TGTGCCACCGGAAGGCGACAGGGTGAGGGAAAACTGTTTTTT
once	TRBV3-1/TRBV3-2	TRBJ1-3	.	CASSARQGNTIYF	TGTGCCAGCAGCGCCAGACAGGGAAACACCATATATTTT
.	TRBV3-1/TRBV3-2	TRBJ2-1	.	CASNQRTLYNEQFF	TGTGCCAGCAACCAACGGACACTCTACAATGAGCAGTTCTTC
.	TRBV5-1	TRBJ1-1	.	CASSLQENTEAFF	TGCGCCAGCAGCTTGCAGGAGAACACTGAAGCTTTCTTT